The rows below give T cell receptor beta chains drawn from one sample of a study of T cell responses to AZD1222 COVID-19 vaccine. The method was immunoSEQ multiplex PCR; TCRdb's version includes in-frame clones alone and lacks a portion of them. Of roughly 120,000 clones listed, roughly 88% were seen once; the top ten hold 5.5% to 8%. This specimen was peripheral blood, taken on day 0 of AZD1222 vaccination. These receptors were obtained from an adult in good health. CDR3s include the opening cysteine and the closing phenylalanine or tryptophan. Fields, in order: D gene, V gene, clone size, J gene, CDR3 DNA, CDR3 protein. D genes are given only for firm matches. Part of the rows lack a size; the others show once, few, many or a class for expanded clones.

>TRBD1|TRBV24-1|.|TRBJ1-5
TGTGCCACCAGAGGACAGGGCAACAATCAGCCCCAGCATTTT
CATRGQGNNQPQHF
>.|TRBV28|.|TRBJ2-3
TGTGCCAGCAGTATAGGACAGCGCACAGATACGCAGTATTTT
CASSIGQRTDTQYF
>.|TRBV20-1|.|TRBJ1-2
TGCAGTGCTAAGGAGGGAAGCTACACCTTC
CSAKEGSYTF
>TRBD2|TRBV6-4|.|TRBJ2-1
TGTGCCAGCGGATCCGGGACTAGCCCCTCGGATGAGCAGTTCTTC
CASGSGTSPSDEQFF
>.|TRBV7-8|.|TRBJ2-1
TGTGCCAGCAGCCCCCCGTACCAGGGAAATGAGCAGTTCTTC
CASSPPYQGNEQFF
>TRBD1|TRBV4-3|.|TRBJ1-6
TGCGCCAGCAGCCAAGAAGGGGGCAGATATTCACCCCTCCACTTT
CASSQEGGRYSPLHF
>.|TRBV27|.|TRBJ1-5
TGTGCCAGCAGTTTTAGGGAGAGCAATCAGCCCCAGCATTTT
CASSFRESNQPQHF
>.|TRBV28|.|TRBJ1-4
TGTGCCAGCCTAGGGAGATCGGGTGAAAAACTGTTTTTT
CASLGRSGEKLFF
>.|TRBV29-1|.|TRBJ1-1
TGCAGCGTTGAACGGGTGGTGTCTGAAGCTTTCTTT
CSVERVVSEAFF
>TRBD1|TRBV7-2|once|TRBJ1-6
TGTGCCAGCAGCCCCCAGGGGGGGTCCCTCCACTTT
CASSPQGGSLHF
>.|TRBV27|.|TRBJ1-3
TGTGCCAGCAGTTTATCTGGGATCTCTGGAAACACCATATATTTT
CASSLSGISGNTIYF
>.|TRBV30|.|TRBJ2-7
TGTGCCTGGAGTGTAGAGACCGAAACCGAGCAGTACTTC
CAWSVETETEQYF
>TRBD1|TRBV28|.|TRBJ2-7
TGTGCCAGCAGTTACGACAGGGGGCGAACCTACGAGCAGTACTTC
CASSYDRGRTYEQYF
>.|TRBV18|few|TRBJ2-7
TGTGCCACCCCGCGGAGGATATGGTCTCGTTTTTTCGAGCAGTACTTC
CATPRRIWSRFFEQYF
>.|TRBV4-1|.|TRBJ2-7
TGCGCCAGCAGCCAAGAAACCCTCTACTACGAGCAGTACTTC
CASSQETLYYEQYF
>.|TRBV4-1|.|TRBJ1-5
TGCGCCAGCAGCGTGCAGGGGTCTAACAATCAGCCCCAGCATTTT
CASSVQGSNNQPQHF
>.|TRBV7-2|once|TRBJ1-5
TGTGCCAGCAGTCCCGGGGAGGGGAGGATACAGCCCCAGCATTTT
CASSPGEGRIQPQHF
>.|TRBV2|.|TRBJ2-1
TGTGCCAGCAGTGACCGGCTAGCAGATGAGCAGTTCTTC
CASSDRLADEQFF
>.|TRBV7-2|.|TRBJ2-1
TGTGCCAGCAGTTATTCGGGGGGCCGCTACAATGAGCAGTTCTTC
CASSYSGGRYNEQFF
>.|TRBV4-3|.|TRBJ2-1
TGCGCCAGCAGCCAAGATCGGGTAAATGAGCAGTTCTTC
CASSQDRVNEQFF
>.|TRBV11-3|.|TRBJ1-1
TGTGCCAGCAGCTTCGAGGGTACAGGGAACCGAGAAGCTTTCTTT
CASSFEGTGNREAFF
>.|TRBV7-2|few|TRBJ1-2
TGTGCCAGCAGCTTAAGAACCTTTTCTGGCTACACCTTC
CASSLRTFSGYTF
>TRBD2|TRBV28|.|TRBJ2-2
TGTGCCAGCACCGGGACTAGGACTACCGGGGAGCTGTTTTTT
CASTGTRTTGELFF
>TRBD1|TRBV28|.|TRBJ2-7
TGTGCCACGCGGGACAGGGATCCCTACGAGCAGTACTTC
CATRDRDPYEQYF
>.|TRBV4-2|.|TRBJ1-3
TGTGCCAGCAGCCCAGATTGGGGGCCTGGAAACACCATATATTTT
CASSPDWGPGNTIYF
>.|TRBV28|.|TRBJ1-6
TGTGCCAGCAGTTTGCTAAAGGCGCCCCTCCACTTT
CASSLLKAPLHF
>.|TRBV28|.|TRBJ1-1
TGTGCCAGCAGTCCCCTTCCCGGCAGGGCGAACACTGAAGCTTTCTTT
CASSPLPGRANTEAFF
>.|TRBV18|.|TRBJ1-3
TGTGCCAGCTCACCAGTTGGGATAGGAAACACCATATATTTT
CASSPVGIGNTIYF
>.|TRBV14|few|TRBJ1-6
TGTGCCAGCAGCCAAGAGGCGAGTTTTAGGGCCCTCCACTTT
CASSQEASFRALHF
>TRBD1|TRBV3-1/TRBV3-2|.|TRBJ1-6
TGTGCCAGCAGCCTCAAACAGGGGGCAACTTCACCCCTCCACTTT
CASSLKQGATSPLHF
>.|TRBV12-5|.|TRBJ1-5
TGTGCTAGTGGTTTGGCTGGAGGGCTTAGAGAGCCCCAGCATTTT
CASGLAGGLREPQHF
>TRBD1|TRBV9|.|TRBJ1-3
TGTGCCAGCAGCCCGCGGACAGGGAAAACTGGAAACACCATATATTTT
CASSPRTGKTGNTIYF
>TRBD1|TRBV6-5|once|TRBJ2-7
TGTGCCAGCAGGCCACAGGGGGCAGACGAGCAGTACTTC
CASRPQGADEQYF
>.|TRBV24-1|.|TRBJ1-5
TGTGCCACCAGTGAATCCAGGGGTAGCAATCAGCCCCAGCATTTT
CATSESRGSNQPQHF
>.|TRBV2|.|TRBJ1-2
TGTGCCAGCAGTGAAGGTCGGCGCTATGGCTACACCTTC
CASSEGRRYGYTF
>.|TRBV28|.|TRBJ1-5
TGTGCCAGCAGTTTATGGTCTAAGTCGGGCAATCAGCCCCAGCATTTT
CASSLWSKSGNQPQHF
>.|TRBV6-2/TRBV6-3|.|TRBJ2-7
TGTGCCAGCAGCCTACCTCCTCCGAGCTCCTACGAGCAGTACTTC
CASSLPPPSSYEQYF
>.|TRBV28|once|TRBJ1-1
TGTGCCAGCATTGGGTCAACCACTGAAGCTTTCTTT
CASIGSTTEAFF
>.|TRBV24-1|.|TRBJ1-2
TGTGCCACCAGTGACTCCCGGGACACCTATGGCTACACCTTC
CATSDSRDTYGYTF
>TRBD1|TRBV6-5|once|TRBJ2-2
TGTGCCAGCAAGTTAGGACAGGTCGGCGGGGAGCTGTTTTTT
CASKLGQVGGELFF
>TRBD2|TRBV6-2/TRBV6-3|.|TRBJ2-1
TGTGCCAGCAGCCACGGTGGGGAGGGGTTCTTC
CASSHGGEGFF
>.|TRBV7-2|.|TRBJ2-5
TGTGCCAGCAGTCCGGCTGGAGGGGGGGCCCAAGAGACCCAGTACTTC
CASSPAGGGAQETQYF
>.|TRBV19|.|TRBJ1-6
TGTGCCAGTAGTATAGACAGGGGTGACATACCCCTCCACTTT
CASSIDRGDIPLHF
>.|TRBV6-5|.|TRBJ2-3
TGTGCCAGCACAAGGGAAAGGGCCGCCACAGATACGCAGTATTTT
CASTRERAATDTQYF
>.|TRBV7-9|.|TRBJ1-6
TGTGCCAGCAGCCCAGGACCGATTAATTCACCCCTCCACTTT
CASSPGPINSPLHF
>.|TRBV28|.|TRBJ1-2
TGTGCCAGCAGTTCCAGGGCCGGAAACGCTAACTATGGCTACACCTTC
CASSSRAGNANYGYTF
>.|TRBV2|.|TRBJ1-2
TGTGCCAGCAATGAGGGGTACTATGGCTACACCTTC
CASNEGYYGYTF
>TRBD2|TRBV2|.|TRBJ2-1
TGTGCCAGCAGTGACCCGGGACTAGCGGGAAATGAGCAGTTCTTC
CASSDPGLAGNEQFF
>TRBD1|TRBV5-1|.|TRBJ1-2
TGCGCCAGCAGTACCGGTCCGGGACAGGGGGTAGATGGCTACACCTTC
CASSTGPGQGVDGYTF
>TRBD2|TRBV6-4|.|TRBJ2-1
TGTGCCAGCAGTGACGGGTCGGGGGGGCCGAGTGAGCAGTTCTTC
CASSDGSGGPSEQFF
>TRBD2|TRBV30|.|TRBJ2-7
TGTGCCTGGAGCCCCGGACTAGCGGCCTACGAGCAGTACTTC
CAWSPGLAAYEQYF
>TRBD1|TRBV5-1|.|TRBJ1-6
TGCGCCAGCAGCAATGAAGGACAGGGGGGTTTTAATTCACCCCTCCACTTT
CASSNEGQGGFNSPLHF
>TRBD2|TRBV28|.|TRBJ2-7
TGTGCCAGCAGTCAATGGGGAGGGAACGGCCACTACGAGCAGTACTTC
CASSQWGGNGHYEQYF
>.|TRBV6-4|.|TRBJ1-1
TGTGCCAGCAGGGAGACAGTGAACACTGAAGCTTTCTTT
CASRETVNTEAFF
>.|TRBV4-2|.|TRBJ2-7
TGTGCCAGCAGCCAAGGGGTGGGCAGAAGCTCCTACGAGCAGTACTTC
CASSQGVGRSSYEQYF
>.|TRBV19|.|TRBJ1-2
TGTGCCAGTAGCCACGGCCGAGGGGGTGATGGCTACACCTTC
CASSHGRGGDGYTF
>TRBD1|TRBV18|.|TRBJ1-3
TGTGCCAGCTCACCACCGGGACAGGGGGCGAACACCATATATTTT
CASSPPGQGANTIYF